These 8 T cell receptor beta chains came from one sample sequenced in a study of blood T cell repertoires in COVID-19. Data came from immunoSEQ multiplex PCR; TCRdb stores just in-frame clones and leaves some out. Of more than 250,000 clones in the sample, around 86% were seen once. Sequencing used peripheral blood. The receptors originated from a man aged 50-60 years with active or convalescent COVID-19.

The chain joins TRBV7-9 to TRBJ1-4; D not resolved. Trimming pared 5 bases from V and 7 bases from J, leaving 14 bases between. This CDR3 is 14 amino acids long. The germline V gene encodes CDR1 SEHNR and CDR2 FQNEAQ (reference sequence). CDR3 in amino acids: CASSPPGDLEKLFF. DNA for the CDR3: TGTGCCAGCAGCCCCCCTGGAGACCTTGAAAAACTGTTTTTT.

CDR3 DNA sequence: TGTGCCAGCAGCGGAATACTAGCGGGAGGACCCAACTACAATGAGCAGTTCTTC. Translating gives CASSGILAGGPNYNEQFF. The chain carries TRBV11-2 and TRBJ2-1, with 12 bases that match TRBD2. The CDR3 is made up of 18 amino acids. Germline V gives CDR1 SGHAT, CDR2 FQNNGV. V gave up 5 bases and J gave up 3 bases; unmatched junction bases: 11.

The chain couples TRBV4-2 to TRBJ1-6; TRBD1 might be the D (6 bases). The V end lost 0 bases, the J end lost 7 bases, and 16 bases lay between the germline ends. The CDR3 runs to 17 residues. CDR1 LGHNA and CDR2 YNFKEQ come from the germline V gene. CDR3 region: CASSQDIGQGWNSPLHF. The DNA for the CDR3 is TGTGCCAGCAGCCAAGACATTGGGCAGGGGTGGAATTCACCCCTCCACTTT.

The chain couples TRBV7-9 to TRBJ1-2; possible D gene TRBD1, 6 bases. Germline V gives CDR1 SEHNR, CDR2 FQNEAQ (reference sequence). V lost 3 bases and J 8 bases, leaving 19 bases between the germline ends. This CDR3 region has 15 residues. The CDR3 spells CASSLSLYRVGGYTF. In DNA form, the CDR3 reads TGTGCCAGCAGCTTGTCCCTCTACAGGGTGGGCGGCTACACCTTC.

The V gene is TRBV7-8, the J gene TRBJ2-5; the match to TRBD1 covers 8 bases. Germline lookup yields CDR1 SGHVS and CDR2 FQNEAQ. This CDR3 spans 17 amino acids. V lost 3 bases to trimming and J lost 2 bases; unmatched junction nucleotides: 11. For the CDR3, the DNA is TGTGCCAGCAGCTTTACTTCGGACAGGGCGAGGCAAGAGACCCAGTACTTC. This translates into CASSFTSDRARQETQYF.

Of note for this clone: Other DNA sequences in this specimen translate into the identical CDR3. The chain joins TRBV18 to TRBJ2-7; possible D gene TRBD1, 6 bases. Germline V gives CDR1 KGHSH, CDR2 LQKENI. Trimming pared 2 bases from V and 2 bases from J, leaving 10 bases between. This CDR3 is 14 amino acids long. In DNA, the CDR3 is TGTGCCAGCTCACCAGGTCAGGGGACCTACGAGCAGTACTTC. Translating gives CASSPGQGTYEQYF.

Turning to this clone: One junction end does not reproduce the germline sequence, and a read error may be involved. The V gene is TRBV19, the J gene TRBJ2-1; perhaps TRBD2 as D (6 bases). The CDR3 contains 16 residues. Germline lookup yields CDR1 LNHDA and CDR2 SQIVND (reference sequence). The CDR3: CASSPQSSGLYNKQFF. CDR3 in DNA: TGTGCCAGTAGTCCCCAGAGTAGCGGCCTCTACAATAAGCAGTTCTTC.

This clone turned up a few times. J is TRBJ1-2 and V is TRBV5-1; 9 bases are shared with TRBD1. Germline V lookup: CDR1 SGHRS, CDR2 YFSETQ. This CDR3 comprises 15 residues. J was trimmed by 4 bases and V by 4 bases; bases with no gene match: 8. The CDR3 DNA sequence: TGCGCCAGCAGCGAAACCCCGGGACAGGGCTATGGCTACACCTTC. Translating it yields CASSETPGQGYGYTF. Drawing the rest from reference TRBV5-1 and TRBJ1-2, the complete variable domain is KAGVTQTPRYLIKTRGQQVTLSCSPISGHRSVSWYQQTPGQGLQFLFEYFSETQRNKGNFPGRFSGRQFSNSRSEMNVSTLELGDSALYLCASSETPGQGYGYTFGSGTRLTVV.